This entry concerns a single T cell receptor beta chain. Its specificity is unknown. Both TCR beta VDJ combination and CDR3 sequence profiling were carried out. Genomic DNA was the template for this profiling. TCRdb itself ran the reads through MiXCR, one entry per CDR3 protein. In the table there are around 430,000 distinct CDR3 sequences, around 30% of which are singletons. The sample originates from a study of CD8+CD57+ T cells in acquired aplastic anemia. Findings and limits, study-wide: Overlap between patients and controls comprised twenty-nine CD8+ CDR3 sequences.

V dropped 4 bases and J dropped 4; count of bases not matched to a gene: 9. This CDR3 region has 17 residues. The germline V gene has CDR1 SEHNR and CDR2 FQNEAQ (reference sequence). For sequencing, patients were chosen who had shown expansion of CD8+CD57+ cells by flow cytometry. Severe acquired aplastic anemia was the diagnosis recorded for all patients. Patients were treatment-naive when blood was sampled. Sequencing was done on a sample of sorted CD4+, CD8+, or CD8+CD57+ T cells (not recorded which) from PBMCs. The source is a human donor with aplastic anemia. This chain connects TRBV7-9 to TRBJ2-1; TRBD2 agrees at 11 bases. CDR3 sequence (DNA): TGTGCCAGCAGCTCGGAGATGGGACTAGCGGAGTACAATGAGCAGTTCTTC. Protein: CASSSEMGLAEYNEQFF.